Here is one T cell receptor (beta chain) with its context. Its antigen specificity is not known. No per-base quality is available; no much larger clone lies one base away. The collaborating institutions used their own protocols to collect whole blood in K2EDTA tubes. For TCRbeta analysis, collaborators shipped samples as frozen whole blood, isolated PBMCs, or DNA extracted from either of those sample types. The immunoSEQ Assay, a bias-controlled multiplex PCR, was used to amplify TCRbeta CDR3 regions from genomic DNA. As for how the authors treated the data: Nucleated cell counts per sample were estimated from amplification of reference gene primers within the assay. To quantify the absolute abundance of each unique TCRbeta CDR3 rearrangement, sequence reads were collapsed and filtered. Productive Simpson clonality was computed per sample as the square root of Simpson's diversity index over productive rearrangements. Drawn from immuneACCESS, this table holds only the in-frame rearrangements with V and J called that TCRdb kept. Clones are partly lost; checked studies trace under half to an unresolved V gene and leave the rest unexplained. V and J calls and clone size come straight from that table; D and trimming were deduced from the DNA. This sample gives about 60,000 clones in total; 65% to 85% of them show up just once. The ten most abundant clones make up about 15% of the sample.

These data originate in a study of blood T cell repertoires in COVID-19 (dated by TCRdb to about 2020). Background for the entire study: The collaborator samples originated in the United States, Italy and Spain and spanned the acute and convalescent phases of COVID-19. Samples were obtained from the ongoing ImmuneRACE study (first 160 participants) and from 1,254 subjects provided by 6 global collaborators. Subjects who had been exposed to COVID-19, were actively infected with it, or had recovered from it provided the deeply sampled blood TCRbeta repertoires that made up the dataset. Where available, HLA class I and class II types were taken from metadata supplied by the sample provider and were not determined by assay-based typing. Nearly every sample came with metadata listing a de-identified subject ID, COVID-19 status, age in years and sex. The prospective study material was composed of cDNA or gDNA derived from T cells, B-cell-depleted T cells, or PBMCs. The repertoires were released in a freely available public database intended as a resource for research on the immune response to SARS-CoV-2.

Overall study results and their limits: The quantity of clinical and demographic metadata differed by source and by participant and was supplied without curation.

The TCR originated in a man between 65 and 85 years old with active COVID-19. Material: peripheral blood.

The sequenced DNA is TGTGCCAGCTCGGCGGGAGAGAGAGAGACCCAGTACTTC. Translated, this is CASSAGERETQYF. The chain links TRBV18 with TRBJ2-5; 7 central nucleotides agree with TRBD2. From cysteine to phenylalanine, the CDR3 is 13 amino acids long. The sequence is cut down to CDR3 DNA, 39 bases in frame from base 1. The germline V gene provides CDR1 KGHSH and CDR2 LQKENI. Clipping removes 6 bases from V and 4 bases from J, with 5 as the unmatched junction base count.